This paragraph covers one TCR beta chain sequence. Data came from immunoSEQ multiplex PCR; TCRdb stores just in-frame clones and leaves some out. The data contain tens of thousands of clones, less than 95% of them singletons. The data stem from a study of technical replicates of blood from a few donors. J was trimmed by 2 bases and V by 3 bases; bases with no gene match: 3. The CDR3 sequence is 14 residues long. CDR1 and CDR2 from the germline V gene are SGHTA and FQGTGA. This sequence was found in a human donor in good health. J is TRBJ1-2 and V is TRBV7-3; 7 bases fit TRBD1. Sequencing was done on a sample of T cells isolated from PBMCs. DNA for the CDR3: TGTGCCAGCAGCTTGGACAGGTCAAACTATGGCTACACCTTC. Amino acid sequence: CASSLDRSNYGYTF.